A selection of T cell receptor beta chains follows, all from one sample in a study of CD8 T cells in Susac syndrome. One entry per CDR3 protein results from TCRdb running MiXCR on the immunoSEQ multiplex PCR reads. Among approximately 150,000 distinct CDR3 sequences listed, around 85% were seen once. Sequencing was performed on CD8+ T cells from PBMCs. Receptor source: a human donor with multiple sclerosis. Each CDR3 is given with its conserved first and last residue.

V: TRBV19
J: TRBJ1-5
CDR3: CASSPGGGYSNQPQHF

V: TRBV29-1
J: TRBJ2-1
CDR3: CSVTVGGEYNEQFF

V: TRBV27
J: TRBJ2-5
CDR3: CASKRTTNGLETQYF

V: TRBV11-2
J: TRBJ1-6
CDR3: CASSFGTGDSPLHF

V: TRBV7-9
J: TRBJ1-2
CDR3: CASSLGTAANYGYTF

V: TRBV7-9
J: TRBJ2-5
CDR3: CASSPGLARFETQYF

V: TRBV5-6
J: TRBJ1-2
CDR3: CASIQGTGDYGYTF

V: TRBV2
J: TRBJ1-5
CDR3: CASTGGGISNQPQHF

V: TRBV20-1
J: TRBJ2-1
CDR3: CSARDMVGLAGGPNSYNEQFF

V: TRBV7-9
J: TRBJ2-1
CDR3: CASNEGGHNEQFF

V: TRBV5-6
J: TRBJ1-2
CDR3: CASSLLGDRLIPSYGYTF

V: TRBV24-1
J: TRBJ1-2
CDR3: CATDISRAYGYTF

V: TRBV5-1
J: TRBJ2-1
CDR3: CASSATYSPNEQFF

V: TRBV27
J: TRBJ1-6
CDR3: CASSSTGGNSPLHF

V: TRBV7-9
J: TRBJ2-1
CDR3: CASTSGTGNNEQFF

V: TRBV2
J: TRBJ1-1
CDR3: CASSESSMNTEAFF

V: TRBV9
J: TRBJ1-2
CDR3: CASSVRTVGGGYTF

V: TRBV4-1
J: TRBJ1-2
CDR3: CASSQVAGDRDGYTF

V: TRBV6-6
J: TRBJ2-2
CDR3: CASTFSGRVDTGELFF

V: TRBV12-3/TRBV12-4
J: TRBJ2-1
CDR3: CASSLDFPYYNEQFF

V: TRBV7-6
J: TRBJ2-2
CDR3: CASSLLAGAPTGELFF

V: TRBV30
J: TRBJ2-1
CDR3: CAWSVRGTPGIEQFF

V: TRBV6-5
J: TRBJ2-7
CDR3: CASSMSGGSYEQYF

V: TRBV24-1
J: TRBJ1-1
CDR3: CATSGGNTEAFF

V: TRBV7-9
J: TRBJ2-1
CDR3: CASSLVTGHEQFF

V: TRBV28
J: TRBJ2-1
CDR3: CASTPLGLAGYYNEQFF

V: TRBV13
J: TRBJ2-2
CDR3: CASSSWTSTGTGELFF

V: TRBV2
J: TRBJ2-1
CDR3: CARNGIARREQFF

V: TRBV6-5
J: TRBJ1-5
CDR3: CASSHGTGGHSNQPQHF

V: TRBV12-3/TRBV12-4
J: TRBJ2-7
CDR3: CASSLRGGWYEQYF

V: TRBV3-1
J: TRBJ1-1
CDR3: CASSQYGWTEAFF

V: TRBV4-2
J: TRBJ1-3
CDR3: CASSQYPRQGHGNTIYF

V: TRBV6-1
J: TRBJ2-1
CDR3: CASSEWNYNEQFF

V: TRBV19
J: TRBJ1-2
CDR3: CASSSSSYDGYTF

V: TRBV12-3/TRBV12-4
J: TRBJ1-5
CDR3: CASSYGSSNQPQHF

V: TRBV7-6
J: TRBJ2-1
CDR3: CASSLVGEGGEQFF